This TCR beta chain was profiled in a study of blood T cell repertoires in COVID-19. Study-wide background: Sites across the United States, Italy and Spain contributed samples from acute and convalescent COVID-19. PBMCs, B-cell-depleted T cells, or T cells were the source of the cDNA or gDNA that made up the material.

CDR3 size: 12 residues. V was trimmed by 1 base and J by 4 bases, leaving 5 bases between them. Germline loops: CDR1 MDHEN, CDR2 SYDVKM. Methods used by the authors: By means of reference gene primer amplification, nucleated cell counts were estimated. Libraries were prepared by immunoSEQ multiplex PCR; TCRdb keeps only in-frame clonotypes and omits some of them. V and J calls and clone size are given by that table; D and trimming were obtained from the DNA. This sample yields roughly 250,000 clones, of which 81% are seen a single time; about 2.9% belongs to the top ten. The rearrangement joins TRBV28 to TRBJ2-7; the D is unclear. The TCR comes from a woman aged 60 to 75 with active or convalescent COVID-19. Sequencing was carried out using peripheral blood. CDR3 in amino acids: CASSLYQYEQYF. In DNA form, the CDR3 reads TGTGCCAGCAGTTTATATCAGTACGAGCAGTACTTC.